This note documents a single TCR beta chain sequence. This CDR3 spans 12 amino acids. V lost 0 bases to trimming and J lost 3 bases, with 4 bases between them. Germline V gene data show CDR1 as SQVTM and CDR2 as ANQGSEA. From the RT-PCR reads, TCRdb called clonotypes with MiXCR, one entry per CDR3 protein. The data show about 650,000 distinct CDR3 sequences, with approximately 14% seen just once and 6% to 9.5% held by the top ten. This sample is part of a study of response to subunit inactivated influenza vaccine. This clonotype originated in a man aged 50-59 years who received an inactivated influenza vaccine. The gene calls are TRBV29-1 and TRBJ2-3; D is ambiguous. The sequencing used PBMCs from blood, collected approximately 15 days before vaccination. CDR3 region: CSVEEATDTQYF. CDR3 nucleotide sequence: TGCAGCGTTGAAGAAGCTACAGATACGCAGTATTTT.